Listed here are 14 T cell receptor beta chains from one sample, sequenced in a study of blood T cell repertoires in COVID-19. Profiled with immunoSEQ multiplex PCR; TCRdb holds only in-frame clones, not every one. The profile shows about 300,000 clones, more than 70% of them singletons. The source material was peripheral blood. Receptors originate from a woman aged 25 to 39 with COVID-19, enrolled during active disease.

The chain uses TRBV11-2 and TRBJ1-3, with D unclear. The germline V gene has CDR1 SGHAT and CDR2 FQNNGV. Trimming stripped 5 bases from V and 0 bases from J, with 11 bases between. This CDR3 region has 15 residues. As DNA, the CDR3 is TGTGCCAGCAGCCTCGGGAGCTCCTCTGGAAACACCATATATTTT. Its translation: CASSLGSSSGNTIYF.

A note on this clone: Other DNA sequences in the sample encode the same CDR3. The J gene is TRBJ1-4, the V gene TRBV18, with 8 nucleotides matching TRBD1. Germline assignment: CDR1 KGHSH and CDR2 LQKENI. The CDR3 contains 14 residues. With 3 bases clipped from V and 8 bases from J, the junction kept 5 bases outside the gene matches. Written as DNA, the CDR3 is TGTGCCAGCTCACCCGGACAGGGAGGCGAAAAACTGTTTTTT. Its translation is CASSPGQGGEKLFF.

The chain joins TRBV28 to TRBJ1-5; D might be TRBD1 (5 bases). CDR3 length: 16 residues. V was trimmed by 7 bases and J by 2 bases, leaving 18 bases between them. The germline gives CDR1 MDHEN, CDR2 SYDVKM. The CDR3 DNA follows: TGTGCCAGCACTACGCTAGGGACTCTGGGCAATCAGCCCCAGCATTTT. It translates to CASTTLGTLGNQPQHF.

This chain connects TRBV7-9 to TRBJ2-2; no definite D call. Germline CDR1 SEHNR, CDR2 FQNEAQ (reference sequence). V was shortened by 5 bases and J by 1 base, with 5 bases between the two germline ends. The CDR3 contains 13 residues. CDR3 in DNA: TGTGCCAGCAGCCCGGTGAACACCGGGGAGCTGTTTTTT. Protein: CASSPVNTGELFF.

The chain couples TRBV6-6 to TRBJ1-4; possible D gene TRBD1, 5 bases. Germline values: CDR1 MNHNY, CDR2 SVGAGI (reference sequence). This CDR3 has 16 amino acids. V gave up 2 bases and J gave up 0 bases, with 10 bases separating them. CDR3 nucleotide sequence: TGTGCCAGCAGTTACAGACAGTCGGCAACTAATGAAAAACTGTTTTTT. Translation: CASSYRQSATNEKLFF.

The chain recombines TRBV18 with TRBJ2-7; 11 bases agree with TRBD2. The CDR3 spans 15 residues. Germline lookup yields CDR1 KGHSH and CDR2 LQKENI. The junction had 6 bases not matched to a gene; V was cut back by 5 bases and J by 3 bases. This chain's CDR3 is CASSERLAGLYEQYF. CDR3 nucleotide sequence: TGTGCCAGCTCAGAGCGACTAGCGGGACTCTACGAGCAGTACTTC. The complete variable domain, with remaining parts taken from reference TRBV18 and TRBJ2-7, reads NAGVMQNPRHLVRRRGQEARLRCSPMKGHSHVYWYRQLPEEGLKFMVYLQKENIIDESGMPKERFSAEFPKEGPSILRIQQVVRGDSAAYFCASSERLAGLYEQYFGPGTRLTVT.

The rearrangement links TRBV9 to TRBJ2-3, with TRBD2 identical over 9 bases. The CDR3 is made up of 14 amino acids. Germline lookup yields CDR1 SGDLS and CDR2 YYNGEE. V was clipped by 1 base and J by 8 bases; unmatched bases: 5. This chain's CDR3 is CASSVSGGTGTQYF. The CDR3 nucleotides read TGTGCCAGCAGCGTAAGCGGGGGGACCGGTACGCAGTATTTT.

This chain connects TRBV24-1 to TRBJ1-2, with 7 bases that match TRBD1. The J segment lost 2 bases and the V segment lost 6 bases, leaving 5 bases of the junction unmatched. Germline-derived CDR1 and CDR2 are KGHDR and SFDVKD. This CDR3 region has 14 residues. The CDR3: CATSRDSLNYGYTF. The CDR3 DNA reads TGTGCCACCAGTAGGGACAGTCTGAACTATGGCTACACCTTC.

J is TRBJ2-5 and V is TRBV3-1 (or the pseudogene TRBV3-2), with 10 positions matching TRBD1. Germline V gene lookup returns CDR1 LGHDT and CDR2 YNNKEL (reference sequence). The CDR3 loop spans 15 amino acids. Trimming removed 7 bases from V and 2 bases from J; junction bases left unmatched: 7. The DNA for the CDR3 is TGTGCCAGCACCACCGGGACAGGGGATCAAGAGACCCAGTACTTC. This codes for CASTTGTGDQETQYF.

V usage is TRBV19 and J usage is TRBJ1-5, with D tentatively TRBD1 (5 bases). Germline CDR1 LNHDA, CDR2 SQIVND (reference sequence). CDR3 length equals 15 residues. The V and J ends lost 3 bases and 0 bases respectively, with 9 bases between them. The CDR3 is CASSMGEDSNQPQHF. The CDR3, as DNA: TGTGCCAGTAGTATGGGGGAGGATAGCAATCAGCCCCAGCATTTT. Together with reference TRBV19 and TRBJ1-5, the CDR3 gives the full variable domain: DGGITQSPKYLFRKEGQNVTLSCEQNLNHDAMYWYRQDPGQGLRLIYYSQIVNDFQKGDIAEGYSVSREKKESFPLTVTSAQKNPTAFYLCASSMGEDSNQPQHFGDGTRLSIL.

This chain uses TRBV3-1 (or the pseudogene TRBV3-2) with TRBJ1-1, with 7 nucleotides matching TRBD1. This CDR3 comprises 17 residues. In germline, CDR1 is LGHDT, CDR2 YNNKEL (reference sequence). V shed 3 bases and J 3 bases; nucleotides not matched to a gene: 13. The CDR3 nucleotides read TGTGCCAGCAGCCAGAGACAGGGATACCCAGTCGACACTGAAGCTTTCTTT. It yields the protein CASSQRQGYPVDTEAFF.

This rearrangement joins TRBV14 to TRBJ1-2; D remains ambiguous. Trimming took off 6 bases at V and 8 bases at J, with 16 bases between the two ends. The CDR3 covers 13 residues. Germline CDR1 reads SGHDN; CDR2 reads FVKESK. As DNA, the CDR3 is TGTGCCAGCAGGCCTAGTGGAGGTGGAGGCTACACCTTC. Its protein is CASRPSGGGGYTF.

J is TRBJ2-2 and V is TRBV9; perhaps TRBD1 as D (6 bases). V lost 6 bases, J lost 6 bases, and 21 bases lay in between. The CDR3 is 16 residues long. The germline gives CDR1 SGDLS, CDR2 YYNGEE. CDR3 in DNA: TGTGCCAGCAACAACCCGGGACACTCAGCCTCCGGGGAGCTGTTTTTT. Its translation is CASNNPGHSASGELFF.

The gene calls are TRBV19 and TRBJ2-5; weak D call: TRBD2 (6 bases). This CDR3 has 16 residues. Germline V lookup: CDR1 LNHDA, CDR2 SQIVND (reference sequence). Trimming pared 6 bases from V and 3 bases from J, leaving 20 bases between. Here the CDR3 DNA reads TGTGCCAGTAGCGCCTTGGGACTGGGGGAAGAAGAGACCCAGTACTTC. It codes for CASSALGLGEEETQYF.